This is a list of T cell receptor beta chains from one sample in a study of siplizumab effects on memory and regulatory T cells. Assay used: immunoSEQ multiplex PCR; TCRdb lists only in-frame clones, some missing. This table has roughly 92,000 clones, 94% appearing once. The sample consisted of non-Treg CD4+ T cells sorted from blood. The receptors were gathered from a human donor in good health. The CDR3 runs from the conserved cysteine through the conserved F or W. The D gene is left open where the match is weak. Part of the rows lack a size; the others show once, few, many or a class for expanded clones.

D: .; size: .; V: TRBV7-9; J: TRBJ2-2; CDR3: CASSPVGALTGELFF; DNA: TGTGCCAGCAGCCCCGTCGGTGCGCTCACCGGGGAGCTGTTTTTT
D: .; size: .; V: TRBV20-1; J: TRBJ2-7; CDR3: CSGTSGYEQYF; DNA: TGCAGTGGAACCAGCGGGTACGAGCAGTACTTC
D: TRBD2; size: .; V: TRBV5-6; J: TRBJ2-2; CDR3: CASSWSGSSDGELFF; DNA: TGTGCCAGCAGCTGGAGCGGGAGCAGTGACGGGGAGCTGTTTTTT
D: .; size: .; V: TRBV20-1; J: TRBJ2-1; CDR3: CSARLNEQFF; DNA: TGCAGTGCTAGATTAAATGAGCAGTTCTTC
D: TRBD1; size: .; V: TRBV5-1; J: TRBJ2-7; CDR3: CASSTGTGFYEQYF; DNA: TGCGCCAGCAGCACCGGGACAGGGTTCTACGAGCAGTACTTC
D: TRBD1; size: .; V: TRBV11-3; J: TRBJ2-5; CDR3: CASSLRGRQGRNETQYF; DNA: TGTGCCAGCAGCCTAAGGGGACGACAGGGGCGCAATGAGACCCAGTACTTC
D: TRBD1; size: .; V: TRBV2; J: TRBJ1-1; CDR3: CASSISGTGGTEAFF; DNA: TGTGCCAGCAGTATATCCGGGACAGGGGGAACTGAAGCTTTCTTT
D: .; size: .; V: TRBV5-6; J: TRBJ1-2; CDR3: CASSLSGPYGYTF; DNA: TGTGCCAGCAGCTTGTCAGGACCCTATGGCTACACCTTC
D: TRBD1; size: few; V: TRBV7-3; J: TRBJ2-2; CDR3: CASSSQGAGTGELFF; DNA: TGTGCCAGCAGCTCACAGGGGGCGGGAACCGGGGAGCTGTTTTTT
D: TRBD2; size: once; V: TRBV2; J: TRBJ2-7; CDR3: CASRASGANSYEQYF; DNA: TGTGCCAGCAGGGCGAGCGGGGCTAACTCCTACGAGCAGTACTTC
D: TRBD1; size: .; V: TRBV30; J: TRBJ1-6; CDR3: CAWNPDRDSPLHF; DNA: TGTGCCTGGAACCCCGACAGGGATTCACCCCTCCACTTT
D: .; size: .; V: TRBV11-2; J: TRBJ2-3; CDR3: CASSPLGITDTQYF; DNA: TGTGCCAGCAGCCCCTTGGGGATCACAGATACGCAGTATTTT
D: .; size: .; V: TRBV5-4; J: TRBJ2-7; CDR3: CASSLNPYEQYF; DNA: TGTGCCAGCAGCTTAAATCCCTACGAGCAGTACTTC
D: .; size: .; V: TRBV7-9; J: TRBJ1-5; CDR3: CASSLGRYSNQPQHF; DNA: TGTGCCAGCAGCTTAGGTAGATATAGCAATCAGCCCCAGCATTTT
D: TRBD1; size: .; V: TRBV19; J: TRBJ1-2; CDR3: CASTTGGQGGGYTF; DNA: TGTGCCAGTACCACTGGGGGACAGGGCGGTGGCTACACCTTC
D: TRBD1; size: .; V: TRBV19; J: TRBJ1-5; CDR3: CASSASGTGGNQPQHF; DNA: TGTGCCAGTAGTGCCTCCGGGACAGGGGGCAATCAGCCCCAGCATTTT
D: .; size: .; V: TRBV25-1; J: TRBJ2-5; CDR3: CASSEPRGRALETQYF; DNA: TGTGCCAGCAGTGAGCCGCGGGGCAGGGCGTTGGAGACCCAGTACTTC
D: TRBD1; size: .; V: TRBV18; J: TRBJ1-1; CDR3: CASSPGQINTEAFF; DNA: TGTGCCAGCTCACCGGGACAGATCAACACTGAAGCTTTCTTT
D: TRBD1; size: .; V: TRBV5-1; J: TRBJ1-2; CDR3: CASSLRQGGNYGYTF; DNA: TGCGCCAGCAGCTTGAGACAGGGAGGGAACTATGGCTACACCTTC
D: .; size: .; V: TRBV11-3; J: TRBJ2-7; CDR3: CASSSSLGRESYEQYF; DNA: TGTGCCAGCAGCTCATCCCTAGGACGGGAAAGCTACGAGCAGTACTTC
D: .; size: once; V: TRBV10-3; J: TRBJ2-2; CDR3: CATRTPANTGELFF; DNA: TGTGCCACCCGGACACCCGCGAACACCGGGGAGCTGTTTTTT
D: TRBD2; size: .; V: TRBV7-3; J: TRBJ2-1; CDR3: CASSLTGLVVNEQFF; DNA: TGTGCCAGCAGCTTAACTGGACTAGTAGTCAATGAGCAGTTCTTC